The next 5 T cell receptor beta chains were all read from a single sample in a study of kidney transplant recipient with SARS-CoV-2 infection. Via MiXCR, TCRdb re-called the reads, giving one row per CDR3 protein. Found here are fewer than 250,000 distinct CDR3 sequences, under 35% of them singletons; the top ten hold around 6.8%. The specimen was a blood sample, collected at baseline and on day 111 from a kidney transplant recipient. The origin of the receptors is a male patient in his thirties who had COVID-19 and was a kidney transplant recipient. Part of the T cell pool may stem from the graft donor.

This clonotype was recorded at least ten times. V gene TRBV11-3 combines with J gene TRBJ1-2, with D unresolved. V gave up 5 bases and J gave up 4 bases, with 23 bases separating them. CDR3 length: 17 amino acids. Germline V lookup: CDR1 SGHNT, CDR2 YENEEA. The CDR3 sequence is CASSKFGDLGKTYGYTF. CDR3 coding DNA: TGTGCCAGCAGCAAGTTTGGCGATCTCGGAAAGACCTATGGCTACACCTTC.

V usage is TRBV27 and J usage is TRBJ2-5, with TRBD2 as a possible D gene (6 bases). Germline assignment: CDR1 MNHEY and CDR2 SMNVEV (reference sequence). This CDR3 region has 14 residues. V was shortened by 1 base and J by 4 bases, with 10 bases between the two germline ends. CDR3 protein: CASSLWGVGETQYF. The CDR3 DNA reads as TGTGCCAGCAGTTTATGGGGGGTTGGAGAGACCCAGTACTTC.

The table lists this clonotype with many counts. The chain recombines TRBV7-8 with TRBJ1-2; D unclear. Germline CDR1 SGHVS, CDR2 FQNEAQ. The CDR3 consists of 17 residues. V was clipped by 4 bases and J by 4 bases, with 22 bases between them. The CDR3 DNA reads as TGTGCCAGCAGCTCAATTATGTTTACCCGAAAGACCTATGGCTACACCTTC. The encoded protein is CASSSIMFTRKTYGYTF.

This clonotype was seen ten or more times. The CDR3 is CASSLRRGGLEKLFF. DNA of the CDR3: TGTGCCAGCAGCTTAAGAAGGGGGGGCCTTGAAAAACTGTTTTTT. This rearrangement joins TRBV7-9 to TRBJ1-4; D might be TRBD1 (6 bases). Germline loops: CDR1 SEHNR, CDR2 FQNEAQ (reference sequence). The CDR3 is 15 residues long. The germline V and J ends were trimmed by 2 bases and 7 bases, with 14 bases remaining between them.

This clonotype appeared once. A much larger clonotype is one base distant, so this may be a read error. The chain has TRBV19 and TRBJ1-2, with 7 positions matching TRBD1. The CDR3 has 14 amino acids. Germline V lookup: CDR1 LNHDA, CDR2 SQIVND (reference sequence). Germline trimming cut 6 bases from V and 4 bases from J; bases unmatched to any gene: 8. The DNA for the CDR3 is TGTGCCAGTAGGATGCTTCGACAGGGCTATGGCTACACCTTC. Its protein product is CASRMLRQGYGYTF. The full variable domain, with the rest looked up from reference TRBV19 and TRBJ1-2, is DGGITQSPKYLFRKEGQNVTLSCEQNLNHDAMYWYRQDPGQGLRLIYYSQIVNDFQKGDIAEGYSVSREKKESFPLTVTSAQKNPTAFYLCASRMLRQGYGYTFGSGTRLTVV.